Included here is one TCR beta chain sequence, with context. A sample-barcoded 5' primer and a J-beta primer mix were used in a second PCR of roughly 7 to 11 cycles. TCRdb used MiXCR to reprocess the 5' RACE reads, holding one entry per CDR3 protein. The table shows hundreds of thousands of distinct CDR3 sequences, with approximately 25% occurring only once. These data belong to a study of blood T cells in healthy people across ages. V was clipped by 5 bases and J by 7 bases, with 14 bases between them. The CDR3 has 13 amino acids. Germline V gene lookup returns CDR1 SGHTA and CDR2 FQGNSA. The same specimen was also included in a second study, on T cells of mothers and their children.

The sample was blood. This chain uses TRBV7-2 with TRBJ1-2; the D is unclear. The origin of this receptor is a boy under 18 in good health. CDR3 nucleotides: TGTGCCAGCAGCCCCGGGTTATCCTCTGGCTACACCTTC. Amino acids: CASSPGLSSGYTF.